The clone carrying this TCR beta chain was observed a few times. A sample-barcoded 5' primer and a J-beta primer mix were used in a second PCR of roughly 7 to 11 cycles. Carrying 12 random nucleotides, a template-switch adaptor labeled each individual cDNA molecule. One entry per CDR3 protein results from TCRdb running MiXCR on the 5' RACE reads. The sample holds roughly 800,000 distinct CDR3 sequences, approximately 25% seen once. The CDR3 extends over 13 amino acids. Trimming shortened V by 4 bases and J by 3 bases, and 11 bases separated the two germline ends. Germline CDR1 reads SGHKS; CDR2 reads YYEKEE (reference sequence). This sample was taken from a study of blood T cells in healthy people across ages. This same sample was also part of a study on T cells of mothers and their children. That source reports: It was related mother-child pairs that showed slightly higher overlap than unrelated pairs, without reaching significance.

The chain joins TRBV5-5 to TRBJ2-7, with D perhaps matching TRBD1 (6 bases). This receptor was identified in a boy aged 5-17 years in good health. Input material: blood. CDR3 DNA sequence: TGTGCCAGCAGCGTGGACAGCTACTACGAGCAGTACTTC. Its translation: CASSVDSYYEQYF.